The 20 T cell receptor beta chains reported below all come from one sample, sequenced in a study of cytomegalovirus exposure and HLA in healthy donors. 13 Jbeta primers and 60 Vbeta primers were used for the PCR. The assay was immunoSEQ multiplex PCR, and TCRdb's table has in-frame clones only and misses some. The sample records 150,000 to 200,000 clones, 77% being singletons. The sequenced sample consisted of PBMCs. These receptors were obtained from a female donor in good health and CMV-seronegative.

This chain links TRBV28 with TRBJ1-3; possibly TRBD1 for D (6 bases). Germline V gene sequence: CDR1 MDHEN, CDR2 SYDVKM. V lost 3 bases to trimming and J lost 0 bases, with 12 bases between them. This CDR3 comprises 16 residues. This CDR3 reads CASSFRDRRSGNTIYF. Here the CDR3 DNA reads TGTGCCAGCAGTTTCCGTGACAGGCGCTCTGGAAACACCATATATTTT.

The CDR3 DNA follows: TGTGCCAGCAGTGGTCAACCGGGACAGCAGTATAGCAATCAGCCCCAGCATTTT. The encoded protein is CASSGQPGQQYSNQPQHF. The genes are TRBV6-1 and TRBJ1-5; 7 bases are a match to TRBD1. The V gene end was trimmed by 4 bases and the J gene end by 0 bases; junction bases not matched to a gene: 12. Germline CDR1 reads MNHNS; CDR2 reads SASEGT. The CDR3 is made up of 18 amino acids.

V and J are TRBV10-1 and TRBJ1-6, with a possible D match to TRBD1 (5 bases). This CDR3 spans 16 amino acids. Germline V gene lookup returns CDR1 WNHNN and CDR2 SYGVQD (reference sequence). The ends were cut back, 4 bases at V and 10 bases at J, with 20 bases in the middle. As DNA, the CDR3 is TGCGCCAGCAGTGGGGGTGGGGGAGGCGATTCGTCACCCCTCCACTTT. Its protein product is CASSGGGGGDSSPLHF.

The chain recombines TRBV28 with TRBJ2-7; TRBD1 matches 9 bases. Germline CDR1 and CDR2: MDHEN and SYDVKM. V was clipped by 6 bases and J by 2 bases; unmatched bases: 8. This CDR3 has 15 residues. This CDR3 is CASSPTGTGTYEQYF. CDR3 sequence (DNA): TGTGCCAGCAGCCCGACCGGGACAGGGACCTACGAGCAGTACTTC.

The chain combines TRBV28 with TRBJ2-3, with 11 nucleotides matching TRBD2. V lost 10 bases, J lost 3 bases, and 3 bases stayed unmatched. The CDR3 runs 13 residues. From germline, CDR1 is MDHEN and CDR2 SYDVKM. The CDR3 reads CATRTSGTDTQYF. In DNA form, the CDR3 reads TGTGCCACCCGGACTAGCGGGACAGATACGCAGTATTTT.

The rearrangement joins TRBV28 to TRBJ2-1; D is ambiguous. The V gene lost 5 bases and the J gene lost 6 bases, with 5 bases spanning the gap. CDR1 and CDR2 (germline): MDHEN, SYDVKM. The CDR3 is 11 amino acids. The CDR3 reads CASSRGNEQFF. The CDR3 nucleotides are TGTGCCAGCAGTCGCGGCAATGAGCAGTTCTTC. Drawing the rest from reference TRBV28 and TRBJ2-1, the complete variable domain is DVKVTQSSRYLVKRTGEKVFLECVQDMDHENMFWYRQDPGLGLRLIYFSYDVKMKEKGDIPEGYSVSREKKERFSLILESASTNQTSMYLCASSRGNEQFFGPGTRLTVL.

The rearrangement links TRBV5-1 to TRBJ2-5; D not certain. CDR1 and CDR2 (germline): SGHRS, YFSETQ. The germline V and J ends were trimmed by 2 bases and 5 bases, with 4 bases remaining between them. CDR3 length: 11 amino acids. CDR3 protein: CASSFEETQYF. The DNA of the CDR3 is TGCGCCAGCAGCTTCGAGGAGACCCAGTACTTC. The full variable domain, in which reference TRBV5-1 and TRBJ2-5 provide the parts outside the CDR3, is KAGVTQTPRYLIKTRGQQVTLSCSPISGHRSVSWYQQTPGQGLQFLFEYFSETQRNKGNFPGRFSGRQFSNSRSEMNVSTLELGDSALYLCASSFEETQYFGPGTRLLVL.

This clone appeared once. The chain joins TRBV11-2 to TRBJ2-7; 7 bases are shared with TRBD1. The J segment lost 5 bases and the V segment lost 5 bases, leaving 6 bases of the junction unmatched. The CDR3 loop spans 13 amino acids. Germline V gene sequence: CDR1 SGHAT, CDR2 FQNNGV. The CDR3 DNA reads TGTGCCAGCAGCCGGGACAGCAGTAACGAGCAGTACTTC. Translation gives CASSRDSSNEQYF.

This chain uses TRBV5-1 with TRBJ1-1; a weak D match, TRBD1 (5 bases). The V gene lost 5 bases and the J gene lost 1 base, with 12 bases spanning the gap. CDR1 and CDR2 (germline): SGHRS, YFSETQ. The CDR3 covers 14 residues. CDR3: CASSWKGKNTEAFF. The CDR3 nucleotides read TGCGCCAGCAGTTGGAAGGGGAAGAACACTGAAGCTTTCTTT.

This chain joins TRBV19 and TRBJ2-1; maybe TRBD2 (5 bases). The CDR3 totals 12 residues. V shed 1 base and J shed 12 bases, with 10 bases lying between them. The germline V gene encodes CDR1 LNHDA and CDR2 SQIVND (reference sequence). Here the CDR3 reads CASSIGGAAQFF. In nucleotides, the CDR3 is TGTGCCAGTAGTATAGGGGGAGCGGCGCAGTTCTTC.

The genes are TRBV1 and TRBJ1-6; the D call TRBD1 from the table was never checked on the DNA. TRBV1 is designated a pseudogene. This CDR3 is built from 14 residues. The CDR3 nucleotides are TGCACCAGCAGCCAGACATGGGGCAATTCACCCCTCCACTTT. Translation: CTSSQTWGNSPLHF.

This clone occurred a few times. The CDR3: CASSQGVNDEQFF. DNA of the CDR3: TGTGCCAGCAGCCAGGGGGTAAACGATGAGCAGTTCTTC. The rearrangement uses TRBV7-8 and TRBJ2-1; TRBD1 aligns across 7 bases. Germline V gene lookup returns CDR1 SGHVS and CDR2 FQNEAQ. This CDR3 contains 13 residues. V lost 5 bases to trimming and J lost 8 bases; unmatched junction nucleotides: 6.

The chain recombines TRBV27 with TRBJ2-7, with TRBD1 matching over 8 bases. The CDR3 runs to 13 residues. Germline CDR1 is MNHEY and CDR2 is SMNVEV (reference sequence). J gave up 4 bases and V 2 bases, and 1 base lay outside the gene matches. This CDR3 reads CASSLDRGYEQYF. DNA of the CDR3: TGTGCCAGCAGTTTAGACAGGGGATACGAGCAGTACTTC.

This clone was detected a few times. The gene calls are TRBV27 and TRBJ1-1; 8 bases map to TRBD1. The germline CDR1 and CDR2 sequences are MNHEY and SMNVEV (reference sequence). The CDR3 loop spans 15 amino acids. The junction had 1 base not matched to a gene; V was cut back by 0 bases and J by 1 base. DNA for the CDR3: TGTGCCAGCAGTTTATCCGGGACAGGGAACACTGAAGCTTTCTTT. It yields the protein CASSLSGTGNTEAFF.

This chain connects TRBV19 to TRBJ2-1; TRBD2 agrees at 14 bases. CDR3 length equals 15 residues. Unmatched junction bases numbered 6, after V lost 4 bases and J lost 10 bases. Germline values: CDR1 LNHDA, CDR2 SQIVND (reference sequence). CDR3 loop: CASSTPGLAGVEQFF. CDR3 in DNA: TGTGCCAGTAGTACACCGGGACTAGCGGGGGTAGAGCAGTTCTTC.

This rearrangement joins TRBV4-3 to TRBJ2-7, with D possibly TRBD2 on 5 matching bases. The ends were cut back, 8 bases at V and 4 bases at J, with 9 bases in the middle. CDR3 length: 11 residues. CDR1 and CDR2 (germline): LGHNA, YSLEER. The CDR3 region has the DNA TGCGCCAGCGGTTCGGGGTACGAGCAGTACTTC. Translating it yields CASGSGYEQYF.

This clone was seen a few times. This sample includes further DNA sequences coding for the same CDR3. The CDR3 DNA sequence: TGCGCCAGCAGCTTGGGGAGGTACGAGCAGTACTTC. This gives the protein CASSLGRYEQYF. The chain recombines TRBV5-1 with TRBJ2-7; D is perhaps TRBD2 (5 bases). Germline loops: CDR1 SGHRS, CDR2 YFSETQ. The germline V and J ends were trimmed by 0 bases and 4 bases, with 5 bases remaining between them. This CDR3 is 12 amino acids long.

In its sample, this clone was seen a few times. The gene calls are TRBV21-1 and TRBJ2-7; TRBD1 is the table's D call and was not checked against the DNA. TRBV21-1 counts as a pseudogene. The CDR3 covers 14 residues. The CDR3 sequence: CASSKAMGRCEQYF. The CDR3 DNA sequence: TGTGCCAGCAGCAAAGCCATGGGGCGCTGCGAGCAGTACTTC.

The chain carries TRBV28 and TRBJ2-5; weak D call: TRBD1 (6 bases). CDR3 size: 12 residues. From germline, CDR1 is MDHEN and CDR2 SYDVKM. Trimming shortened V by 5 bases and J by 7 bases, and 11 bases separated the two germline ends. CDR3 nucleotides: TGTGCCAGCAGTCAGGGGCAGGGGACCCAGTACTTC. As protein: CASSQGQGTQYF.

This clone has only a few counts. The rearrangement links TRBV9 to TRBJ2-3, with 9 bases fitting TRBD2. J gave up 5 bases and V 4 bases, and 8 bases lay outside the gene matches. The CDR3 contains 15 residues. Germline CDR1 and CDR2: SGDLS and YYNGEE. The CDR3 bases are TGTGCCAGCAGCTCGCGGGGGGGCCCAGGAGATACGCAGTATTTT. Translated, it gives CASSSRGGPGDTQYF.